The 28 T cell receptor beta chains below come from one sample, sequenced in a study of cytomegalovirus exposure and HLA in healthy donors. Both 60 Vbeta primers and 13 Jbeta primers went into the PCR. Sequenced by immunoSEQ multiplex PCR; TCRdb stores in-frame clones only, minus some. The data contain about 190,000 clones, over 60% of them seen just once; the ten biggest clones take up about 4.6%. Sequences were obtained from PBMCs. Receptor source: a man aged 25-45 years in good health and CMV-seropositive.

The chain has TRBV5-4 and TRBJ2-3; 7 nucleotides match TRBD2. V was clipped by 1 base and J by 5 bases; unmatched bases: 7. The CDR3 is 15 amino acids. Germline V gives CDR1 SGHNT, CDR2 YYREEE (reference sequence). CDR3 bases: TGTGCCAGCAGCTTGTCCGCGGGAGAGGGAGATACGCAGTATTTT. Translated: CASSLSAGEGDTQYF.

This chain joins TRBV10-3 and TRBJ2-7; D is unresolved. Germline V gives CDR1 ENHRY, CDR2 SYGVKD. Trimming stripped 2 bases from V and 0 bases from J, with 8 bases between. The length of the CDR3 is 14 residues. The CDR3 bases are TGTGCCATCAGTGAGGTGGGCAGCTCCTACGAGCAGTACTTC. As protein: CAISEVGSSYEQYF.

The chain carries TRBV5-1 and TRBJ2-2; TRBD1 aligns across 7 bases. The CDR3 is 14 residues long. After removal of 0 bases from V and 5 bases from J, the junction contained 1 base not matched to a gene. Germline V gene lookup returns CDR1 SGHRS and CDR2 YFSETQ. The CDR3 loop is CASSLGQGTGELFF. For the CDR3, the DNA is TGCGCCAGCAGCTTGGGACAGGGTACCGGGGAGCTGTTTTTT.

The chain combines TRBV11-2 with TRBJ2-5, with D possibly being TRBD1 (5 bases). This CDR3 is built from 15 residues. Trimming took 0 bases from V and 7 from J, leaving 15 bases between them. Looked up from germline, CDR1 is SGHAT and CDR2 is FQNNGV. CDR3 residues: CASSLESNAQGTQYF. The CDR3 nucleotides are TGTGCCAGCAGCTTAGAGTCGAACGCCCAGGGGACCCAGTACTTC.

The CDR3: CASSLNRGPYNEQFF. The DNA of the CDR3 is TGTGCCAGCAGCTTAAACAGGGGTCCCTACAATGAGCAGTTCTTC. The V and J genes are TRBV11-3 and TRBJ2-1; TRBD1 aligns across 7 bases. Per the germline V gene, CDR1 is SGHNT and CDR2 is YENEEA. CDR3 length: 15 amino acids. V lost 2 bases and J lost 2; bases outside the gene matches: 3.

The gene calls are TRBV28 and TRBJ2-3; 9 bases match TRBD2. CDR3 length equals 15 residues. Trimming removed 6 bases from V and 3 bases from J; junction bases left unmatched: 7. CDR1 MDHEN and CDR2 SYDVKM come from the germline V gene. The CDR3 DNA is TGTGCCAGCAGACTTAGCGGGGGAGAAACAGATACGCAGTATTTT. It yields the protein CASRLSGGETDTQYF. Combining the CDR3 with reference TRBV28 and TRBJ2-3 gives the whole variable domain DVKVTQSSRYLVKRTGEKVFLECVQDMDHENMFWYRQDPGLGLRLIYFSYDVKMKEKGDIPEGYSVSREKKERFSLILESASTNQTSMYLCASRLSGGETDTQYFGPGTRLTVL.

The chain combines TRBV6-1 with TRBJ1-1; D gene ambiguous. CDR1 and CDR2 (germline): MNHNS, SASEGT. This CDR3 comprises 13 residues. V dropped 3 bases and J dropped 6 bases, with 11 bases sitting between them. The DNA for the CDR3 is TGTGCCAGCAGTGACAACTTCGGTCCTGAAGCTTTCTTT. Translation gives CASSDNFGPEAFF.

This chain uses TRBV6-5 with TRBJ2-3, with TRBD2 matching 7 bases. CDR3 length: 14 residues. J lost 1 base, V lost 6 bases, and 4 bases had no gene match. Germline CDR1 and CDR2: MNHEY and SVGAGI. CDR3 sequence (DNA): TGTGCCAGCAGGAGGGAGGGACGCACAGATACGCAGTATTTT. Its protein product is CASRREGRTDTQYF.

This clone was seen only a few times. V and J are TRBV28 and TRBJ2-7; 7 bases are shared with TRBD1. Per germline, CDR1 MDHEN and CDR2 SYDVKM. Trimming took 3 bases from V and 0 from J; bases not matched to a gene: 2. CDR3 size: 14 residues. In DNA, the CDR3 is TGTGCCAGCAGTTTGACAGGGAGCTCCTACGAGCAGTACTTC. As protein: CASSLTGSSYEQYF.

This clone has only one observation. V and J are TRBV18 and TRBJ1-3; D gene ambiguous. Germline V gene sequence: CDR1 KGHSH, CDR2 LQKENI. V was pared by 2 bases and J by 0 bases, with 8 bases between. The CDR3 is made up of 15 amino acids. The CDR3 here is CASSPGGSSGNTIYF. The CDR3 DNA reads TGTGCCAGCTCACCAGGCGGTAGCTCTGGAAACACCATATATTTT.

This chain links TRBV4-2 with TRBJ2-7, with TRBD2 matching over 10 bases. The CDR3 is made up of 14 amino acids. Trimming cost V 3 bases and J 3 bases; bases outside gene matches: 2. Germline lookup yields CDR1 LGHNA and CDR2 YNFKEQ. The CDR3 coding sequence is TGTGCCAGCAGCCAGCTAGCGGGGGACTACGAGCAGTACTTC. It yields the protein CASSQLAGDYEQYF.

This clone showed up just a few times. This sequence joins TRBV7-8 and TRBJ1-6; D might be TRBD1 (6 bases). Trimming cost V 5 bases and J 7 bases, with 21 bases left between them. This CDR3 is built from 17 residues. The germline V gene encodes CDR1 SGHVS and CDR2 FQNEAQ. Here the CDR3 DNA reads TGTGCCAGCAGCCGGACAGTTGGGGTTAGGGAAAATTCACCCCTCCACTTT. This encodes CASSRTVGVRENSPLHF. The full variable domain, in which reference TRBV7-8 and TRBJ1-6 provide the parts outside the CDR3, is GAGVSQSPRYKVAKRGQDVALRCDPISGHVSLFWYQQALGQGPEFLTYFQNEAQLDKSGLPSDRFFAERPEGSVSTLKIQRTQQEDSAVYLCASSRTVGVRENSPLHFGNGTRLTVT.

The chain carries TRBV29-1 and TRBJ2-7; D call uncertain. The CDR3 loop spans 14 amino acids. V was pared by 6 bases and J by 0 bases, with 15 bases between. The germline gives CDR1 SQVTM, CDR2 ANQGSEA. CDR3 residues: CSVLGYPGSYEQYF. CDR3 bases: TGCAGCGTCCTAGGCTATCCTGGCTCCTACGAGCAGTACTTC.

In regard to this clone: This specimen includes other DNA sequences encoding the same CDR3. The chain uses TRBV7-3 and TRBJ2-2; 8 bases agree with TRBD1. Trimming at V came to 3 bases and at J to 1 base, leaving 1 base not matched to a gene. Germline loops: CDR1 SGHTA, CDR2 FQGTGA. This CDR3 has 15 residues. CDR3 in amino acids: CASSLGTGNTGELFF. The CDR3, as DNA: TGTGCCAGCAGCTTGGGGACAGGGAACACCGGGGAGCTGTTTTTT.

This sequence joins TRBV5-4 and TRBJ2-3; 8 positions agree with TRBD1. The CDR3 is 16 residues long. The J segment lost 4 bases and the V segment lost 5 bases, leaving 12 bases of the junction unmatched. Looked up from germline, CDR1 is SGHNT and CDR2 is YYREEE (reference sequence). CDR3 bases: TGTGCCAGCAGGCCCCCCGGGACAGGTAGTGCAGATACGCAGTATTTT. This translates into CASRPPGTGSADTQYF.

The chain couples TRBV11-2 to TRBJ1-4; weak D call: TRBD1 (6 bases). Deletions cut 1 base from V and 0 bases from J, with 6 bases between. This CDR3 contains 15 residues. The germline V gene has CDR1 SGHAT and CDR2 FQNNGV. The CDR3 nucleotides are TGTGCCAGCAGCTTAGGACAGGCAACTAATGAAAAACTGTTTTTT. Residues: CASSLGQATNEKLFF.

This clone was counted only a few times. Within the sample, other DNA sequences also encode this same CDR3. This chain links TRBV7-9 with TRBJ2-7; D remains unclear. Germline CDR1 is SEHNR and CDR2 is FQNEAQ (reference sequence). This CDR3 region has 12 residues. Between the trimmed V and J ends, which lost 5 bases and 0 bases, there was a span of 5 bases. The DNA for the CDR3 is TGTGCCAGCAGCCCCAGCTCCTACGAGCAGTACTTC. It yields the protein CASSPSSYEQYF.

The chain combines TRBV6-6 with TRBJ2-3, with D maybe TRBD2 (5 bases). Germline V gives CDR1 MNHNY, CDR2 SVGAGI (reference sequence). This CDR3 has 12 amino acids. The V end lost 0 bases, the J end lost 13 bases, and 11 bases lay between the germline ends. DNA of the CDR3: TGTGCCAGCAGTTACTCCTCGGGGTTCGAGTATTTT. It codes for CASSYSSGFEYF.

The chain joins TRBV7-2 to TRBJ2-1; 7 nucleotides agree with TRBD2. CDR3 length: 13 residues. V lost 5 bases to trimming and J lost 8 bases; unmatched junction nucleotides: 6. CDR1 SGHTA and CDR2 FQGNSA come from the germline V gene. CDR3 coding DNA: TGTGCCAGCAGCCCTGGGGGGGGAGATGAGCAGTTCTTC. It yields the protein CASSPGGGDEQFF.

The chain combines TRBV5-4 with TRBJ2-5; D not certain. TRBJ2-7 explains the end of the DNA better; the J call may be wrong. Germline lookup yields CDR1 SGHNT and CDR2 YYREEE (reference sequence). The CDR3 is 13 amino acids. As DNA, the CDR3 is TGTGCCAGCAGCTCTCGCGGCTCCTACGAGCAGTACTTC. It encodes CASSSRGSYEQYF.

The V call is TRBV2, the J call TRBJ2-5, with D unresolved. Germline V gene lookup returns CDR1 SNHLY and CDR2 FYNNEI. The CDR3 is 12 residues long. With 6 bases removed from V and 2 bases from J, the gap between germline ends came to 7 bases. The CDR3 sequence is CASRTQQETQYF. CDR3 nucleotides: TGTGCCAGCAGGACTCAACAAGAGACCCAGTACTTC. Variable domain in full (rest from reference TRBV2 and TRBJ2-5): EPEVTQTPSHQVTQMGQEVILRCVPISNHLYFYWYRQILGQKVEFLVSFYNNEISEKSEIFDDQFSVERPDGSNFTLKIRSTKLEDSAMYFCASRTQQETQYFGPGTRLLVL.

This chain joins TRBV5-4 and TRBJ1-4; 7 bases are shared with TRBD1. V dropped 2 bases and J dropped 0; count of bases not matched to a gene: 13. Germline CDR1 reads SGHNT; CDR2 reads YYREEE (reference sequence). The CDR3 is 19 residues long. CDR3 in DNA: TGTGCCAGCAGCTTACGTAGTGGAGGGGGCCGAGCAACTAATGAAAAACTGTTTTTT. Its protein is CASSLRSGGGRATNEKLFF.

This clone was observed a handful of times. This chain connects TRBV19 to TRBJ2-5; 9 bases line up with TRBD1. Germline trimming cut 5 bases from V and 5 bases from J; bases unmatched to any gene: 9. Germline CDR1 reads LNHDA; CDR2 reads SQIVND (reference sequence). This CDR3 is 15 amino acids long. The CDR3 region has the DNA TGTGCCAGTAGTCCCGGGACAGGGTCGAGGGAGACCCAGTACTTC. Encoded protein: CASSPGTGSRETQYF.

This sequence joins TRBV19 and TRBJ2-6; 7 nucleotides agree with TRBD2. This CDR3 has 17 residues. With 5 bases clipped from V and 2 bases from J, the junction kept 9 bases outside the gene matches. Germline-derived CDR1 and CDR2 are LNHDA and SQIVND (reference sequence). CDR3 in amino acids: CASSPTGGGTGANVLTF. The CDR3 bases are TGTGCCAGTAGTCCCACGGGAGGCGGGACTGGGGCCAACGTCCTGACTTTC.

This clone appeared once. The chain joins TRBV5-1 to TRBJ2-7, with TRBD2 matching 13 bases. From germline, CDR1 is SGHRS and CDR2 YFSETQ. V lost 4 bases to trimming and J lost 7 bases; unmatched junction nucleotides: 11. The CDR3 contains 16 residues. The CDR3 is CASSRGTSGELREQYF. For the CDR3, the DNA is TGCGCCAGCAGCCGCGGGACTAGCGGGGAACTAAGGGAGCAGTACTTC.

This clone has only a few counts. This sequence joins TRBV7-2 and TRBJ2-7; the match to TRBD2 covers 7 bases. With V trimmed by 4 bases and J by 4 bases, 10 bases remained unmatched. Per germline, CDR1 SGHTA and CDR2 FQGNSA. This CDR3 region has 15 residues. CDR3 in DNA: TGTGCCAGCAGCTCCGGGACTACCTTAGGATACGAGCAGTACTTC. Protein sequence: CASSSGTTLGYEQYF.

The DNA for the CDR3 is TGTGCCAGCAGCTTACGACTAGCGGGAACCAGGGATACGCAGTATTTT. Amino acids: CASSLRLAGTRDTQYF. The chain links TRBV7-8 to TRBJ2-3; TRBD2 matches 11 bases. With 2 bases clipped from V and 6 bases from J, the junction kept 7 bases outside the gene matches. This CDR3 is built from 16 residues. CDR1 and CDR2 (germline): SGHVS, FQNEAQ.

The genes are TRBV19 and TRBJ2-4; D gene uncertain. V lost 5 bases to trimming and J lost 7 bases, with 9 bases between them. Germline V gene data show CDR1 as LNHDA and CDR2 as SQIVND (reference sequence). CDR3 length: 12 amino acids. The CDR3 DNA follows: TGTGCCAGTAGTGCCCCCCGGAACATTCAGTACTTC. This translates into CASSAPRNIQYF.